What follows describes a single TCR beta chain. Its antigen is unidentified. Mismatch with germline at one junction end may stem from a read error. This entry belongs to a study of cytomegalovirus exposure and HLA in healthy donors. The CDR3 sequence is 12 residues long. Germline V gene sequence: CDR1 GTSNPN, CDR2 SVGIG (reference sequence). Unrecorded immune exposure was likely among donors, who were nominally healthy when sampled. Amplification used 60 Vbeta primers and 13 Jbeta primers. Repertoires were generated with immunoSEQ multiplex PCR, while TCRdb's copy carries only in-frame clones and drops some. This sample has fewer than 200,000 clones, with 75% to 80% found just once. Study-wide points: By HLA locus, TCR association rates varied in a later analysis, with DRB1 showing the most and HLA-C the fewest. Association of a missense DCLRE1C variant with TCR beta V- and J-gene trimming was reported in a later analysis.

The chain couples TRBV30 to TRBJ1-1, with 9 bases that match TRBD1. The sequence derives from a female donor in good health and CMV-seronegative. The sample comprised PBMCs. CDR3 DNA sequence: TGTGCCTGGAGTGTACAGGGGGCTGAGGCTTTCTTT. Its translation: CAWSVQGAEAFF.